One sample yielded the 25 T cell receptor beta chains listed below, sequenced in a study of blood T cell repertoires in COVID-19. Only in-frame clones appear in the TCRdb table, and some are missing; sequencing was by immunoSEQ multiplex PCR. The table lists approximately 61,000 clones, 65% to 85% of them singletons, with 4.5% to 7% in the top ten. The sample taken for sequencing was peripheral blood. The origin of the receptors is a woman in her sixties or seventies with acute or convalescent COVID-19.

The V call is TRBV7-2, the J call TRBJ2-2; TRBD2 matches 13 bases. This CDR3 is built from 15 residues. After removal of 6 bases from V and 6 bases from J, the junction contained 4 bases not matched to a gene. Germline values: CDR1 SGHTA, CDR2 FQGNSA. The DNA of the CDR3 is TGTGCCAGCAGTTTTACTAGCGGGGGGGCCGGGGAGCTGTTTTTT. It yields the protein CASSFTSGGAGELFF.

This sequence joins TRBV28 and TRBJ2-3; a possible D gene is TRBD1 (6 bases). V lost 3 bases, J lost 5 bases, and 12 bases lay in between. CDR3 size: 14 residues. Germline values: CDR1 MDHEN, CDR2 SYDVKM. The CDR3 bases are TGTGCCAGCAGTTTTCCAGGGGAGAAAGATACGCAGTATTTT. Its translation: CASSFPGEKDTQYF.

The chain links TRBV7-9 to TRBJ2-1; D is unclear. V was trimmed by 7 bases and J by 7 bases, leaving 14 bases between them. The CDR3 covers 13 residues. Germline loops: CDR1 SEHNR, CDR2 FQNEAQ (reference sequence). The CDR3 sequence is CASTPPVVNEQFF. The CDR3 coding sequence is TGTGCCAGCACCCCGCCGGTGGTGAATGAGCAGTTCTTC.

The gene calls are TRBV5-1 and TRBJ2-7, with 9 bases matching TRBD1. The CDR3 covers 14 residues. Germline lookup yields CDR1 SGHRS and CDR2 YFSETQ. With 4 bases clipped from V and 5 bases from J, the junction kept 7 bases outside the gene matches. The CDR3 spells CASSPTGGSDEQYF. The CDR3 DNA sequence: TGCGCCAGCAGCCCCACAGGGGGCAGCGACGAGCAGTACTTC. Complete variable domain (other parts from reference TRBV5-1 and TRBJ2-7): KAGVTQTPRYLIKTRGQQVTLSCSPISGHRSVSWYQQTPGQGLQFLFEYFSETQRNKGNFPGRFSGRQFSNSRSEMNVSTLELGDSALYLCASSPTGGSDEQYFGPGTRLTVT.

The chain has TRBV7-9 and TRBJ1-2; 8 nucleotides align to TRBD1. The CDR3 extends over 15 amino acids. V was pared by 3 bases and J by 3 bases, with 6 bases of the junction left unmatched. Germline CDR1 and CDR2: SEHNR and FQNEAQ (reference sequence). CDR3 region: CASSFTGGRDYGYTF. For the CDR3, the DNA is TGTGCCAGCAGCTTTACAGGGGGTCGGGACTATGGCTACACCTTC.

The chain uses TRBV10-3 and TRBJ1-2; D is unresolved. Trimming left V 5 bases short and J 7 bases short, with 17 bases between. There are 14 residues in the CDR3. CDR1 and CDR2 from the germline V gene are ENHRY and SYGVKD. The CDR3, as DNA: TGTGCCATCAGTAGAGAACTAGGTACGGTTGGCTACACCTTC. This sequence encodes CAISRELGTVGYTF.

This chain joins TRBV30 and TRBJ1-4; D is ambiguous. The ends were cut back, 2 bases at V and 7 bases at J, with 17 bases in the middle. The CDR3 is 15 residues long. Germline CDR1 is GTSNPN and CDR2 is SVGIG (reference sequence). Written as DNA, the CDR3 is TGTGCCTGGAGTATGTGGGCCGGAGGAGGTGAAAAACTGTTTTTT. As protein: CAWSMWAGGGEKLFF.

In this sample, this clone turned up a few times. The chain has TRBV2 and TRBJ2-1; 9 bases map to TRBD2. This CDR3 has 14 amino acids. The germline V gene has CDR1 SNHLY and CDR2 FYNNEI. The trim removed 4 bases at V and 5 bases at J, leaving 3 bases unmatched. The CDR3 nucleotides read TGTGCCAGCAGTGGGACTAGCGCCGACAATGAGCAGTTCTTC. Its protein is CASSGTSADNEQFF.

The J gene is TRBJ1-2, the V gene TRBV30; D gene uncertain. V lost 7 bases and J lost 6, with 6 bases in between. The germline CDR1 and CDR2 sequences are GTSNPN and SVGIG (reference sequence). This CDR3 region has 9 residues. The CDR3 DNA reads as TGTGCCTCCCCGGATGGCTACACCTTC. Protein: CASPDGYTF.

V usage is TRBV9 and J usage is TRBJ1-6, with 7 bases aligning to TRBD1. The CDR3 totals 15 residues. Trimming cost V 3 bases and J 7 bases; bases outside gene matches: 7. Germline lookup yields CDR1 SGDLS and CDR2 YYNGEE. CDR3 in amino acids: CASSALGQQNSPLHF. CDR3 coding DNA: TGTGCCAGCAGCGCCCTGGGACAGCAGAATTCACCCCTCCACTTT.

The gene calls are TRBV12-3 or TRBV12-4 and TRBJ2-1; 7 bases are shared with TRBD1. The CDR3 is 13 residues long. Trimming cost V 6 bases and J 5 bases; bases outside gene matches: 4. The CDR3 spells CASRPTGDNEQFF. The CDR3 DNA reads TGTGCCAGCAGACCAACAGGGGACAATGAGCAGTTCTTC.

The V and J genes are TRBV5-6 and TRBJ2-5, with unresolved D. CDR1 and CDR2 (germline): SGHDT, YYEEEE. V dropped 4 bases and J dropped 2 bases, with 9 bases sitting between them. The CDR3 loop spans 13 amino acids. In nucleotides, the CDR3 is TGTGCCAGCAGCCATAGAAGTCAAGAGACCCAGTACTTC. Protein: CASSHRSQETQYF.

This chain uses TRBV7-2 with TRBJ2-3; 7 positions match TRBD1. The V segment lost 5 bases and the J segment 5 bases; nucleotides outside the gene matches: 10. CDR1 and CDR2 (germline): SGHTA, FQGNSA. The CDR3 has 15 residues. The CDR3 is CASSGRAQGVDTQYF. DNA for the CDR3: TGTGCCAGCAGCGGTAGGGCGCAGGGGGTAGATACGCAGTATTTT. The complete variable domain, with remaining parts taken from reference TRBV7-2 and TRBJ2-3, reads GAGVSQSPSNKVTEKGKDVELRCDPISGHTALYWYRQSLGQGLEFLIYFQGNSAPDKSGLPSDRFSAERTGGSVSTLTIQRTQQEDSAVYLCASSGRAQGVDTQYFGPGTRLTVL.

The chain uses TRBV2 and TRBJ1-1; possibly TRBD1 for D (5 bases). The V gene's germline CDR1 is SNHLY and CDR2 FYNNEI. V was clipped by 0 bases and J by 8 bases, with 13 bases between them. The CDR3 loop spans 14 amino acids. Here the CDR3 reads CASSEARRGSEAFF. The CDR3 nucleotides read TGTGCCAGCAGTGAAGCCAGGCGGGGCTCCGAAGCTTTCTTT.

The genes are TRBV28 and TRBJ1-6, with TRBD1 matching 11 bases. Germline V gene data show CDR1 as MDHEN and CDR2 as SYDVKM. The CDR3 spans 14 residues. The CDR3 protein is CVTASGTGGSPLHF. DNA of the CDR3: TGTGTCACCGCCTCCGGGACAGGGGGTTCACCCCTCCACTTT.

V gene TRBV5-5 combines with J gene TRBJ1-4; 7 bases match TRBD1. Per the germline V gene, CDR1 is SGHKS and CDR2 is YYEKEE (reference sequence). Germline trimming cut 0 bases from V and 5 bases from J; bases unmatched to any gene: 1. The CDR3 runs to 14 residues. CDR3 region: CASSLVRGNEKLFF. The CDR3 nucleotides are TGTGCCAGCAGCTTGGTCAGGGGGAATGAAAAACTGTTTTTT. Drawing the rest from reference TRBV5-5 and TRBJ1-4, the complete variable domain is DAGVTQSPTHLIKTRGQQVTLRCSPISGHKSVSWYQQVLGQGPQFIFQYYEKEERGRGNFPDRFSARQFPNYSSELNVNALLLGDSALYLCASSLVRGNEKLFFGSGTQLSVL.

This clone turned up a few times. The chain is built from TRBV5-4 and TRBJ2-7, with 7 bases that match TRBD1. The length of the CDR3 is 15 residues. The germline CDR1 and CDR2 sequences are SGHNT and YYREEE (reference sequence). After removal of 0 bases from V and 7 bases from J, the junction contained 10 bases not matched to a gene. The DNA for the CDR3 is TGTGCCAGCAGCTTGGTGGGGACAGTATTGGGTGAGCAGTACTTC. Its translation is CASSLVGTVLGEQYF.

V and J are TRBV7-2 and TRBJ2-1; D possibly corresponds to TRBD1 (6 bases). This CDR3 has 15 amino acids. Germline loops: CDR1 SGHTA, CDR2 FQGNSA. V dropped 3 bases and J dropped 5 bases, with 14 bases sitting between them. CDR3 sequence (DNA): TGTGCCAGCAGCTTCGGTCCAGGGGCCCACAATGAGCAGTTCTTC. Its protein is CASSFGPGAHNEQFF.

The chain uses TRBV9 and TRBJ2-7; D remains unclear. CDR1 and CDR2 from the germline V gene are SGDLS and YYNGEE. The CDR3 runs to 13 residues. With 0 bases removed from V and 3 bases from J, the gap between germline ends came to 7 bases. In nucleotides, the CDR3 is TGTGCCAGCAGCGTAGTTCCAGGCTACGAGCAGTACTTC. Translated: CASSVVPGYEQYF. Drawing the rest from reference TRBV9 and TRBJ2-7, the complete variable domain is DSGVTQTPKHLITATGQRVTLRCSPRSGDLSVYWYQQSLDQGLQFLIQYYNGEERAKGNILERFSAQQFPDLHSELNLSSLELGDSALYFCASSVVPGYEQYFGPGTRLTVT.

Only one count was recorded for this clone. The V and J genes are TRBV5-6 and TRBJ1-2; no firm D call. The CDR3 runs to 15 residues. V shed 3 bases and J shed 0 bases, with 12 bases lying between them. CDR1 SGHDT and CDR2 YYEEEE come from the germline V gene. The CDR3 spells CASSSRLRANYGYTF. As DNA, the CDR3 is TGTGCCAGCAGCTCACGCCTCCGAGCTAACTATGGCTACACCTTC.

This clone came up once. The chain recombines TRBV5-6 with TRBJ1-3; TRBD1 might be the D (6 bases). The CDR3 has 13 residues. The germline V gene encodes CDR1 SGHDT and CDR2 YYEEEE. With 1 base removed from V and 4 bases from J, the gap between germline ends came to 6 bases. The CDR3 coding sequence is TGTGCCAGCAGCTTGCAGGGGGGAAACACCATATATTTT. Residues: CASSLQGGNTIYF.

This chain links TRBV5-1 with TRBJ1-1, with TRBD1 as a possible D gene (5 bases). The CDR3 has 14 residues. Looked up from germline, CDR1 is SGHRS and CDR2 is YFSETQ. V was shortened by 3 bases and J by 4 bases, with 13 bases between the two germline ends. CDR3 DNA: TGCGCCAGCAGCTCCACTCCGACAGTCACTGAAGCTTTCTTT. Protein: CASSSTPTVTEAFF. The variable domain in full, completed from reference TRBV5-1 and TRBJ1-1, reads KAGVTQTPRYLIKTRGQQVTLSCSPISGHRSVSWYQQTPGQGLQFLFEYFSETQRNKGNFPGRFSGRQFSNSRSEMNVSTLELGDSALYLCASSSTPTVTEAFFGQGTRLTVV.

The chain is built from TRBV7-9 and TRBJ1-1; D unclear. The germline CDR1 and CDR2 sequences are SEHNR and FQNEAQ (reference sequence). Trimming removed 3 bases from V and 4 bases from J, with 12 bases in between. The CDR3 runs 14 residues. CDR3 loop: CASSFSGSSTEAFF. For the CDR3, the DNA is TGTGCCAGCAGCTTTAGCGGGAGTAGCACTGAAGCTTTCTTT.

The CDR3 bases are TGTGCCAGCAGCCCTAGTGCAAGCTACGAGCAGTACTTC. Translated: CASSPSASYEQYF. The chain is built from TRBV7-6 and TRBJ2-7; D is undetermined. This CDR3 comprises 13 residues. Germline V gives CDR1 SGHVS, CDR2 FNYEAQ. The V gene lost 5 bases and the J gene lost 3 bases, with 11 bases spanning the gap.

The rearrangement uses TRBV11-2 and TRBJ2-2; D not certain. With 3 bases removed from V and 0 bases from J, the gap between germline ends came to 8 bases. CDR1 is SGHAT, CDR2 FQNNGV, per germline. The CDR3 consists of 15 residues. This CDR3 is CASSLILANTGELFF. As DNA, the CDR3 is TGTGCCAGCAGCTTGATATTAGCGAACACCGGGGAGCTGTTTTTT.